This T cell receptor beta chain was retrieved from a study of blood T cell repertoires in COVID-19. At the level of the study: The origin of the acute and convalescent COVID-19 samples was the United States, Italy and Spain. T cells, B-cell-depleted T cells, or PBMCs provided the cDNA or gDNA that served as material.

Donors of Cohort 3 who recovered were those that had two negative PCRs, clearance, or symptom resolution. J lost 7 bases, V lost 6 bases, and 6 bases had no gene match. The length of the CDR3 is 14 residues. CDR1 and CDR2 from the germline V gene are MNHEY and SVGAGI. This clone was seen once. Using immunoSEQ multiplex PCR, the repertoire was profiled, and TCRdb retains in-frame clones only, with some absent. Altogether about 320,000 clones are present, about nine tenths being singletons, with the ten largest covering 2.6%. Sample: PBMCs or T cells enriched from blood (not recorded which). The chain has TRBV6-5 and TRBJ1-6; 7 bases match TRBD1. This receptor was obtained from a man in his 60s who had recovered from COVID-19. CDR3 sequence: CASSRDRYNSPLHF. CDR3 nucleotide sequence: TGTGCCAGCAGCAGGGACAGATACAATTCACCCCTCCACTTT.